Listed here are 20 T cell receptor beta chains from one sample, sequenced in a study of Graves' ophthalmopathy and Graves' hyperthyroidism. The authors amplified TCR beta CDR3 regions, and they did so from RNA transcripts for repertoire sequencing. Scientists carried out first-round RT-PCR using HTBI primers and then a second-round multiplex PCR. Using its own MiXCR run on the multiplex PCR reads, TCRdb lists one record per CDR3 protein. The table lists hundreds of thousands of distinct CDR3 sequences, under 50% of them singletons. Sequencing was carried out using peripheral blood. The receptors were sampled from an adult man with Graves' ophthalmopathy.

The gene calls are TRBV4-1 and TRBJ2-7; D unresolved. The CDR3 has 15 residues. Looked up from germline, CDR1 is MGHRA and CDR2 is YSYEKL. Trimming took 8 bases from V and 1 from J, leaving 18 bases between them. CDR3 sequence reads: CASASNYGSSYEQYF. The CDR3 DNA follows: TGCGCCAGCGCGTCGAATTACGGGTCTTCCTACGAGCAGTACTTC.

This clonotype appeared many times. The J gene is TRBJ2-7, the V gene TRBV20-1; D may match TRBD1 or TRBD2 (6 bases each). Trimming took 0 bases from V and 4 from J, leaving 13 bases between them. CDR1 is DFQATT and CDR2 is SNEGSKA in the germline V gene (reference sequence). This CDR3 has 14 amino acids. The CDR3 DNA sequence: TGCAGTGCTAGAGATCTCCGGGGGCGGTACGAGCAGTACTTC. Its protein is CSARDLRGRYEQYF.

With regard to this clonotype: At one boundary the junction diverges from the germline segment, which might be a read error. The genes are TRBV24-1 and TRBJ1-5; no reliable D call. Germline loops: CDR1 KGHDR, CDR2 SFDVKD. This CDR3 comprises 14 residues. The CDR3, as DNA: TGTGCCAGCAGTTCTGAGGGTCCTATTCAGCCCCAGCATTTT. Protein: CASSSEGPIQPQHF.

The chain joins TRBV4-3 to TRBJ1-1; 7 nucleotides match TRBD1. Trimming removed 4 bases from V and 11 bases from J; junction bases left unmatched: 13. Germline lookup yields CDR1 LGHNA and CDR2 YSLEER. This CDR3 region has 14 residues. The CDR3 DNA is TGCGCCAGCAGCCCAAGATCTCTGACAGGGTGGGCTTTCTTT. As protein: CASSPRSLTGWAFF.

This clonotype was seen many times. The V call is TRBV7-8, the J call TRBJ1-1, with TRBD1 as a possible D gene (5 bases). This CDR3 has 14 amino acids. Germline CDR1 is SGHVS and CDR2 is FQNEAQ. V was trimmed by 3 bases and J by 0 bases, leaving 8 bases between them. CDR3 region: CASSFDSLNTEAFF. CDR3 nucleotides: TGTGCCAGCAGCTTCGACAGTTTGAACACTGAAGCTTTCTTT.

This clonotype was found once. The DNA of the CDR3 is TGTGCCAGCAGCCCGCTAGCGGGGGGGACCGGGGAGCAGTACTTC. Amino acids: CASSPLAGGTGEQYF. The chain has TRBV7-2 and TRBJ2-7; TRBD2 matches 12 bases. Trimming removed 5 bases from V and 7 bases from J; junction bases left unmatched: 9. CDR3 size: 15 residues. Germline V CDR1 and CDR2: SGHTA, FQGNSA.

This clonotype was found once. V is TRBV2 and J is TRBJ1-4; TRBD1 matches 7 bases. J lost 0 bases, V lost 7 bases, and 11 bases had no gene match. This CDR3 contains 17 residues. Germline CDR1 and CDR2: SNHLY and FYNNEI. CDR3 amino acids: CASTRSGTASTNEKLFF. The CDR3 DNA follows: TGTGCCAGCACTAGATCCGGGACAGCCTCAACTAATGAAAAACTGTTTTTT. Based on the CDR3 plus reference TRBV2 and TRBJ1-4, the full variable domain is EPEVTQTPSHQVTQMGQEVILRCVPISNHLYFYWYRQILGQKVEFLVSFYNNEISEKSEIFDDQFSVERPDGSNFTLKIRSTKLEDSAMYFCASTRSGTASTNEKLFFGSGTQLSVL.

This sequence joins TRBV29-1 and TRBJ2-7; D possibly matches TRBD1 or TRBD2 (6 bases each). Germline V gives CDR1 SQVTM, CDR2 ANQGSEA. Trimming removed 6 bases at V and 3 bases at J, with 24 bases between. The CDR3 sequence is 16 residues long. CDR3: CSVPQMGWGAHYEQYF. DNA of the CDR3: TGCAGCGTGCCTCAGATGGGGTGGGGGGCGCACTACGAGCAGTACTTC.

The V call is TRBV19, the J call TRBJ2-5; D might be TRBD1 (6 bases). V was clipped by 0 bases and J by 5 bases, with 10 bases between them. Germline V lookup: CDR1 LNHDA, CDR2 SQIVND (reference sequence). This CDR3 comprises 14 residues. CDR3: CASSIDRGDETQYF. Written as DNA, the CDR3 is TGTGCCAGTAGTATAGACAGGGGAGACGAGACCCAGTACTTC. The whole variable domain, filled in from reference TRBV19 and TRBJ2-5, reads DGGITQSPKYLFRKEGQNVTLSCEQNLNHDAMYWYRQDPGQGLRLIYYSQIVNDFQKGDIAEGYSVSREKKESFPLTVTSAQKNPTAFYLCASSIDRGDETQYFGPGTRLLVL.

On this clonotype itself: It may be a read error: a sequence one base away is much more abundant. The gene calls are TRBV5-1 and TRBJ1-2, with D unclear. Germline assignment: CDR1 SGHRS and CDR2 YFSETQ. The CDR3 totals 13 residues. CDR3 amino acids: CASRLRNRYGYTF. CDR3 sequence (DNA): TGCGCCAGCCGCTTACGAAACCGTTATGGCTACACCTTC.

The chain recombines TRBV7-9 with TRBJ1-5; 8 positions match TRBD1. The junction had 10 bases not matched to a gene; V was cut back by 8 bases and J by 1 base. In germline, CDR1 is SEHNR, CDR2 FQNEAQ (reference sequence). The CDR3 is made up of 16 amino acids. The CDR3 nucleotides are TGTGCCAGCGGCCCCCGGACAGGGAGGAGCAATCAGCCCCAGCATTTT. Its protein product is CASGPRTGRSNQPQHF.

J is TRBJ1-6 and V is TRBV11-2, with 7 positions matching TRBD1. This CDR3 contains 16 residues. Germline CDR1 is SGHAT and CDR2 is FQNNGV. The trim removed 3 bases at V and 3 bases at J, leaving 5 bases unmatched. The CDR3 sequence: CASSFRGGSYNSPLHF. The CDR3 DNA is TGTGCCAGCAGCTTTCGAGGGGGCAGCTATAATTCACCCCTCCACTTT.

This clonotype showed up many times. The genes are TRBV7-2 and TRBJ1-5, with TRBD1 matching over 8 bases. Germline values: CDR1 SGHTA, CDR2 FQGNSA. CDR3 length: 15 amino acids. Trimming took 4 bases from V and 1 from J; bases not matched to a gene: 3. The CDR3: CASSSWTGSNQPQHF. CDR3 in DNA: TGTGCCAGCAGCTCCTGGACAGGGAGCAATCAGCCCCAGCATTTT.

The chain employs TRBV25-1 and TRBJ1-2, with D unresolved. Trimming pared 2 bases from V and 3 bases from J, leaving 10 bases between. Germline CDR1 is MGHDK and CDR2 is SYGVNS. CDR3 length: 14 amino acids. The CDR3 DNA follows: TGTGCCAGCAGTGAACCCTCCGGGGACTATGGCTACACCTTC. Translated: CASSEPSGDYGYTF.

Concerning this clonotype: An end of the junction differs from the germline gene, which may be a read error. This chain joins TRBV7-9 and TRBJ2-7, with unresolved D. Germline V CDR1 and CDR2: SEHNR, FQNEAQ (reference sequence). The CDR3 contains 11 residues. The CDR3 DNA is TGTGCCGGCAGCTTAGGTCCCGAGCAGTACTTC. It encodes CAGSLGPEQYF.

This clonotype occurred many times. This chain uses TRBV6-6 with TRBJ1-6, with D possibly TRBD1 on 5 matching bases. Germline loops: CDR1 MNHNY, CDR2 SVGAGI (reference sequence). With 6 bases removed from V and 7 bases from J, the gap between germline ends came to 13 bases. This CDR3 spans 14 amino acids. The CDR3 bases are TGTGCCAGCAGCAACGGGGGGGGAAATTCACCCCTCCACTTT. Protein product: CASSNGGGNSPLHF.

V usage is TRBV7-9 and J usage is TRBJ2-5; the match to TRBD1 covers 9 bases. CDR1 is SEHNR, CDR2 FQNEAQ, per germline (reference sequence). V lost 5 bases and J lost 1; bases outside the gene matches: 5. This CDR3 has 15 amino acids. In DNA, the CDR3 is TGTGCCAGCAGCAACGGACAGGGGTCCCAAGAGACCCAGTACTTC. It specifies CASSNGQGSQETQYF. Drawing the rest from reference TRBV7-9 and TRBJ2-5, the complete variable domain is DTGVSQNPRHKITKRGQNVTFRCDPISEHNRLYWYRQTLGQGPEFLTYFQNEAQLEKSRLLSDRFSAERPKGSFSTLEIQRTEQGDSAMYLCASSNGQGSQETQYFGPGTRLLVL.

The chain employs TRBV7-2 and TRBJ1-1, with TRBD1 identical over 7 bases. Germline CDR1 and CDR2: SGHTA and FQGNSA. This CDR3 comprises 15 residues. The V gene end was trimmed by 2 bases and the J gene end by 4 bases; junction bases not matched to a gene: 7. Here the CDR3 reads CASSLLGGGITEAFF. The CDR3 coding sequence is TGTGCCAGCAGCTTACTTGGAGGGGGCATCACTGAAGCTTTCTTT.

At least ten counts were recorded for this clonotype. The chain joins TRBV14 to TRBJ1-2; 8 bases match TRBD1. CDR1 is SGHDN, CDR2 FVKESK, per germline. CDR3 length: 12 residues. The V gene end was trimmed by 2 bases and the J gene end by 7 bases; junction bases not matched to a gene: 0. CDR3 loop: CASSQQGAGYTF. DNA for the CDR3: TGTGCCAGCAGCCAACAGGGGGCTGGCTACACCTTC.

The V gene is TRBV10-3, the J gene TRBJ1-6; TRBD1 matches at 8 bases. The CDR3 is 14 amino acids. Looked up from germline, CDR1 is ENHRY and CDR2 is SYGVKD. With V trimmed by 5 bases and J by 8 bases, 5 bases remained unmatched. The CDR3 DNA sequence: TGTGCCATCAGTTCCGGACAGGGAGATTCACCCCTCCACTTT. It encodes CAISSGQGDSPLHF.